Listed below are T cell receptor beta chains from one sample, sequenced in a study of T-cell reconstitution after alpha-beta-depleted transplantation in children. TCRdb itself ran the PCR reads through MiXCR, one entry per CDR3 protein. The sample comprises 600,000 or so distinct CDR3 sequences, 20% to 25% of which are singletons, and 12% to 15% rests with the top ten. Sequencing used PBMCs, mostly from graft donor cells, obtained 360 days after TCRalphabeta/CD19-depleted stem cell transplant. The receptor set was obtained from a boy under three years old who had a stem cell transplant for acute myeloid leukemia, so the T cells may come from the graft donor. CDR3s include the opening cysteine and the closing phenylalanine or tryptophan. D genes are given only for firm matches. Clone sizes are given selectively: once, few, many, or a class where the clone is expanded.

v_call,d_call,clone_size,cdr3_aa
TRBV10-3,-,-,CAIRDYNTDTQYF
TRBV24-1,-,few,CATSGGSGELFF
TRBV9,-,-,CASSSAGFGRARYNEQFF
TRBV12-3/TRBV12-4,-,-,CASSSQTEYQETQYF
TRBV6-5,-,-,CASSYSSLPADTQYF
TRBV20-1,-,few,CSATPPGHMPNTEAFF
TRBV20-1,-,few,CSARPHGNTIYF
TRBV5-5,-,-,CASSALGVEFF
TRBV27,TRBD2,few,CASSSSGGRADTQYF
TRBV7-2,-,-,CASSLNQGTAGDGYTF
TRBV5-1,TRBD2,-,CASSQRSLLAVNEQFF
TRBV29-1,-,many,CSVEGEDGETQYF
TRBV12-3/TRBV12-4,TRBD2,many,CASSLRRGEQYF
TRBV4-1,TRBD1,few,CASSKGDRRNSPLHF
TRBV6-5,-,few,CASRYRVAYNEQFF
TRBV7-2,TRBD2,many,CASSLRLAGTGEQFF
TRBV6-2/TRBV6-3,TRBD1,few,CASGPQGSLAEAFF
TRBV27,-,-,CASSPPWGDENEQFF
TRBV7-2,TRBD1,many,CASSLGTGVQPQHF
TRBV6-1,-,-,CASGRIAEDTQYF
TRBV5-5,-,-,CASSLALTAYEQYF
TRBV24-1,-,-,CATSDRDWTTDTQYF
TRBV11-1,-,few,CASSLVGAPYEQYF
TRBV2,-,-,CASSDRTGNTGELFF
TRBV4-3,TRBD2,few,CASSQPTLAGSYNEQFF
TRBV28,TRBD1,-,CASRPGGLDYGYTF
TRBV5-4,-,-,CASSREGQGHRTDTQYF
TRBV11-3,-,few,CASSLDRRITDTQYF
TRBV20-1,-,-,CSAPGRLVRETQYF
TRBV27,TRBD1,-,CASSLSGTGGLYEQYF
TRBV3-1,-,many,CASSQTPYREAQYF
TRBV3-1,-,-,CACSKDWGDLNTEAFF
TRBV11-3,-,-,CASSVRNVAYEQYF
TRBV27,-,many,CASSPEWGGLNTEAFF
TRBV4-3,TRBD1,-,CASSRSDRPTDEQFF
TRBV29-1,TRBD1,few,CSGWTGGLETQYF
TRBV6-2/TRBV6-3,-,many,CASHRGIDEQYF
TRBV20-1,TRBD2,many,CSASERGAPYEQYF
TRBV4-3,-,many,CASSQDHVGDQPQHF